Listed below are T cell receptor beta chains from one sample, sequenced in a study of immune evolution from preneoplasia to lung adenocarcinoma. Profiling relied on immunoSEQ multiplex PCR, and the TCRdb table lists in-frame clones only, not all of them. This table holds thousands of clones, under 85% found once. Sequenced input: FFPE lung adenocarcinoma in situ tissue. The source of these receptors is a person aged 55-85 years with lung adenocarcinoma. Both conserved end residues are part of each CDR3.

CDR3 protein	V gene	J gene
CASTKGLNYGYTF	TRBV6-5	TRBJ1-2
CASSRDSGETQYF	TRBV7-3	TRBJ2-5
CAIKGASTDTQYF	TRBV10-3	TRBJ2-3
CASSLVGGANVLTF	TRBV7-9	TRBJ2-6
CASSPASANQPQHF	TRBV18	TRBJ1-5
CSVVQGAGELFF	TRBV29-1	TRBJ2-2
CASSLIGSQETQYF	TRBV6-5	TRBJ2-5
CASSQEGQGTEKLFF	TRBV4-2	TRBJ1-4
CSVADRFQETQYF	TRBV29-1	TRBJ2-5
CAGLQGLGGYTF	TRBV6-1	TRBJ1-2
CAVGGLLSTEAFF	TRBV19	TRBJ1-1
CASLKQGVWPGELFF	TRBV7-8	TRBJ2-2
CASSADRGTDGYTF	TRBV5-4	TRBJ1-2
CASSEAYPYEQYF	TRBV6-1	TRBJ2-7
CASSPGTGADTQYF	TRBV6-6	TRBJ2-3
CASSLRGVDGYTF	TRBV5-4	TRBJ1-2
CASSSYGQFTGTQYF	TRBV7-2	TRBJ2-3
CASKDRSDLVDEKLFF	TRBV6-6	TRBJ1-4
CASSQRPGQGSSNYGYTF	TRBV4-2	TRBJ1-2
CASSPSPWETQYF	TRBV27	TRBJ2-5
CASSLGRVRSYEQYF	TRBV7-9	TRBJ2-7
CASSPEGRGAGDYGYTF	TRBV9	TRBJ1-2
CASSAGTGWAYEQYF	TRBV5-5	.
CASSETSGGVETQYF	TRBV2	TRBJ2-5